Listed below are T cell receptor beta chains from one sample, sequenced in a study of blood T cell repertoires in COVID-19. This table comes from immunoSEQ multiplex PCR, and its TCRdb copy is limited to in-frame clones, with some not included. The table includes 250,000 to 300,000 clones, about 88% detected once. Specimen: PBMCs or T cells enriched from blood (not recorded which). These receptor sequences come from a woman aged 50 to 60 who had been exposed to COVID-19. Each CDR3 is given with its conserved first and last residue. Fields, in order: clone size, D gene, J gene, V gene, CDR3 DNA, CDR3 protein. A D gene is named only where the DNA matches it firmly. Clone size is stated in some rows and not others, as once, few, many or a class when expanded.

NA,NA,TRBJ1-2,TRBV3-1/TRBV3-2,TGTGCCAGCAGCCAAGATTTACAGTCAGAGGGTTATGGCTACACCTTC,CASSQDLQSEGYGYTF
NA,NA,TRBJ1-5,TRBV29-1,TGCAGCGTTGTTCCCTCCGGCGGAGACAATCAGCCCCAGCATTTT,CSVVPSGGDNQPQHF
few,NA,TRBJ2-7,TRBV11-2,TGTGCCAGCAGCTTACAGGAAAAGCAGTACTTC,CASSLQEKQYF
NA,NA,TRBJ2-7,TRBV11-2,TGTGCCAGCAGTCGTGACATTTACGAGCAGTACTTC,CASSRDIYEQYF
once,TRBD2,TRBJ2-2,TRBV4-3,TGCGCCAGCAGCCAAGGGTTGCGGCGGGGGGGCACCGGGGAGCTGTTTTTT,CASSQGLRRGGTGELFF
few,NA,TRBJ1-1,TRBV20-1,TGCAGTGCAGGGGGTTCTGAAGCTTTCTTT,CSAGGSEAFF
few,NA,TRBJ1-2,TRBV21-1,TGTGCCAGCAGCGTTGACAGGGAAAACTATGGCTACACCTTC,CASSVDRENYGYTF
few,NA,TRBJ1-5,TRBV29-1,TGCAGCGTTGCTAGTCGTCGGGGGGCCGTTCAGCCCCAGCATTTT,CSVASRRGAVQPQHF
NA,NA,TRBJ1-1,TRBV7-6,TGTGCCAGCAGCCCGGGACAAGAAGCTTTCTTT,CASSPGQEAFF
NA,NA,TRBJ2-3,TRBV10-3,TGTGCCATCAGTCGGGGGATGGGAACAGATACGCAGTATTTT,CAISRGMGTDTQYF
NA,TRBD1,TRBJ2-2,TRBV4-1,TGCGCCAGCAGCCAAGCCGGGACAGGGTTCACCGGGGAGCTGTTTTTT,CASSQAGTGFTGELFF
NA,NA,TRBJ1-3,TRBV18,TGTGCCAGCTCACCAGATAGCCCGGGAAACACCATATATTTT,CASSPDSPGNTIYF
NA,NA,TRBJ2-2,TRBV5-4,TGTGCCAGCAGCTCCCAGCTAGCTTTCGCGAACACCGGGGAGCTGTTTTTT,CASSSQLAFANTGELFF
once,TRBD2,TRBJ2-3,TRBV9,TGTGCCAGCAGCCCCGGGGGGTCGTCAGATACGCAGTATTTT,CASSPGGSSDTQYF
NA,NA,TRBJ1-2,TRBV4-1,TGCGCCAGCAGCCAAGAGTGGGGAGACTATGGCTACACCTTC,CASSQEWGDYGYTF
once,NA,TRBJ1-6,TRBV4-2,TGTGCCAGCAGCCAAGCGTTGGACTTCAATTCACCCCTCCACTTT,CASSQALDFNSPLHF
NA,NA,TRBJ1-1,TRBV9,TGTGCCAGCAGCGGAGGACAGTCCTTAATGAACACTGAAGCTTTCTTT,CASSGGQSLMNTEAFF
NA,TRBD1,TRBJ2-7,TRBV28,TGTGCCAGCAGACCCGGGACAGGGCATCACGAGCAGTACTTC,CASRPGTGHHEQYF
NA,NA,TRBJ1-2,TRBV9,TGTGCCAGCAGCGTAGCGGGGCAGGGGAACTATGGCTACACCTTC,CASSVAGQGNYGYTF
NA,NA,TRBJ1-2,TRBV29-1,TGCAGCGTTGGGGGGGACTATGGCTACACCTTC,CSVGGDYGYTF
NA,NA,TRBJ1-5,TRBV19,TGTGCCAGTGGGGGGGTAAGCAATCAGCCCCAGCATTTT,CASGGVSNQPQHF
NA,NA,TRBJ2-3,TRBV3-1/TRBV3-2,TGTGCCAGCCCACCTTGGGGGCCGAGCACAGATACGCAGTATTTT,CASPPWGPSTDTQYF
few,NA,TRBJ2-2,TRBV5-6,TGTGCCTGCGGCGCGTATCTTGGCACCGGGGAGCTGTTTTTT,CACGAYLGTGELFF
NA,NA,TRBJ2-1,TRBV9,TGTGCCAGCAGCCCCCGGGTCGGGGGGCTTGGGTCATCCAATGAGCAGTTCTTC,CASSPRVGGLGSSNEQFF
NA,TRBD1,TRBJ1-2,TRBV10-3,TGTGCCATCAGGGATGGACAGGGGACGGGCTACACCTTC,CAIRDGQGTGYTF
NA,TRBD1,TRBJ1-2,TRBV4-3,TGCGCCAGCAGCTCCGGGACAGGGGGCGCGGGTGGCTACACCTTC,CASSSGTGGAGGYTF
NA,NA,TRBJ2-7,TRBV9,TGTGCCAGCAGCGAACGGGACAATCCGTACGAGCAGTACTTC,CASSERDNPYEQYF
NA,NA,TRBJ2-1,TRBV4-2,TGTGCCAGCAGCCAAAATCGAGATGAGCAGTTCTTC,CASSQNRDEQFF
NA,TRBD2,TRBJ2-1,TRBV27,TGTGCCAGCAGTTTGTATAGCGGGGGCTACAATGAGCAGTTCTTC,CASSLYSGGYNEQFF
NA,NA,TRBJ1-1,TRBV2,TGTGCCAGCAGGTCAGACAGTGAAGCTTTCTTT,CASRSDSEAFF
NA,NA,TRBJ2-3,TRBV6-5,TGTGCCAGCAGCTCAGGCAGGGGGACTAGAGATACGCAGTATTTT,CASSSGRGTRDTQYF
NA,NA,TRBJ1-1,TRBV18,TGTGCCAGCTCTCCGGCTTGGGGCCTCATGAACACTGAAGCTTTCTTT,CASSPAWGLMNTEAFF
NA,NA,TRBJ2-6,TRBV6-5,TGTGCCAGCAGACCTCGGGGGACTGGGGCCAACGTCCTGACTTTC,CASRPRGTGANVLTF
NA,TRBD2,TRBJ2-3,TRBV7-7,TGTGCCAGCAGCCTTGGACTAGCCGGAGATACGCAGTATTTT,CASSLGLAGDTQYF
NA,NA,TRBJ2-1,TRBV6-2/TRBV6-3,TGTGCCAGCAGTTACCCATTCGGTGGGGCCGAGCAGTTCTTC,CASSYPFGGAEQFF
NA,TRBD1,TRBJ2-7,TRBV11-3,TGTGCCAGCAGCTTAGATGGGCAGGGGGCAGACGAGCAGTACTTC,CASSLDGQGADEQYF
NA,TRBD1,TRBJ1-6,TRBV27,TGTGCCAGCAGTTTCAGGGGGGCAGGATCACCCCTCCACTTT,CASSFRGAGSPLHF
NA,NA,TRBJ1-6,TRBV6-4,TGTGCCAGCAGCGTCCGTGGCTCACCCCTCCACTTT,CASSVRGSPLHF
NA,NA,TRBJ1-5,TRBV4-1,TGCGCCAGCAGCCAACCCCCTAATCAGCCCCAGCATTTT,CASSQPPNQPQHF
NA,NA,TRBJ1-1,TRBV12-3/TRBV12-4,TGTGCCAGCAGTCAGGAGAACACTGAAGCTTTCTTT,CASSQENTEAFF
NA,TRBD1,TRBJ2-2,TRBV23-1,TGCGCCAGCAGTCAATGCGCACGACAGGGGCGAGACACCGGGGAGCTGTTTTTT,CASSQCARQGRDTGELFF